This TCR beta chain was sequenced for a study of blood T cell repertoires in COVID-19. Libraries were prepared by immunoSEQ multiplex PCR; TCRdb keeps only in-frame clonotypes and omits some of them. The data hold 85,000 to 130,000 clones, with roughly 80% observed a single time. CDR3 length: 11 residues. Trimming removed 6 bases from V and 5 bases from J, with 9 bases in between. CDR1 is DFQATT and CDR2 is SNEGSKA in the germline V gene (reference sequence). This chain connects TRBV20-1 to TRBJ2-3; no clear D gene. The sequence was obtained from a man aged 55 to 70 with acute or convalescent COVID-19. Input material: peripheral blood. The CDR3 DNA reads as TGCAGTGCGAGCGACCGAGATACGCAGTATTTT. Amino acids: CSASDRDTQYF.